Below, one T cell receptor beta chain is given with its context. The junction differs from germline at one of its ends, possibly a read error. The record originates from a study of blood T cell repertoires in COVID-19. Study-wide context: Samples of COVID-19 (acute and convalescent) were obtained from the United States, Italy and Spain. PBMCs, B-cell-depleted T cells, or T cells were the source of the cDNA or gDNA that made up the material.

TCRdb's copy holds only in-frame clones and misses some; the assay was immunoSEQ multiplex PCR. The sample shows more than 90,000 clones, less than 75% of them seen only once. The CDR3 has 13 amino acids. From germline, CDR1 is SSHAT and CDR2 FNYEAQ (reference sequence). The rearrangement uses TRBV7-7 and TRBJ2-5; D is possibly TRBD1 (5 bases). The TCR was taken from an older woman in a cohort sampled during active or convalescent COVID-19. Sequencing input: peripheral blood. Here the CDR3 reads CASSQGQKETQYF. CDR3 sequence (DNA): TGTGCTAGCAGCCAAGGACAAAAAGAGACCCAGTACTTC.